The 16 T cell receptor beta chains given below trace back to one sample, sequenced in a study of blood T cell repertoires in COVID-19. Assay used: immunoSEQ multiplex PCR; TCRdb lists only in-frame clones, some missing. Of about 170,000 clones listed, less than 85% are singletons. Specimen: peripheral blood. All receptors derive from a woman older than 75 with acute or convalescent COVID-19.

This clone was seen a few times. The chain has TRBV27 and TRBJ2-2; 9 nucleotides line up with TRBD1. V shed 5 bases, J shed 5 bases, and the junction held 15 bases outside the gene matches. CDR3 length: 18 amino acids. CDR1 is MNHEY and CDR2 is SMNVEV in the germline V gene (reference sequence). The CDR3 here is CASSTKSGQGSGTGELFF. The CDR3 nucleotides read TGTGCCAGCAGTACTAAGTCCGGACAGGGGTCGGGGACCGGGGAGCTGTTTTTT.

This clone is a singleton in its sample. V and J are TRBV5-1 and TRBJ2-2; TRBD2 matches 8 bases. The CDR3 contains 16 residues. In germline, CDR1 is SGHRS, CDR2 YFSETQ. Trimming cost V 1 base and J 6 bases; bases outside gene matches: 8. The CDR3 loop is CASSLRAGRAAGELFF. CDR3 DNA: TGCGCCAGCAGCTTGAGGGCCGGGAGGGCGGCCGGGGAGCTGTTTTTT.

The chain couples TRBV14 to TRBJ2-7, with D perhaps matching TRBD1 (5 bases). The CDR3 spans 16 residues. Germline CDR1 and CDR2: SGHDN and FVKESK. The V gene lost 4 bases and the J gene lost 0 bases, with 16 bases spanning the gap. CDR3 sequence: CASSLGMAGASYEQYF. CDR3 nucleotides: TGTGCCAGCAGCCTTGGTATGGCTGGGGCCTCCTACGAGCAGTACTTC.

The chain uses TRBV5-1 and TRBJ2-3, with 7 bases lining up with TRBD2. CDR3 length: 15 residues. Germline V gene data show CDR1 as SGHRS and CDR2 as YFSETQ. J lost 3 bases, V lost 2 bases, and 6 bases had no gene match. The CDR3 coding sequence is TGCGCCAGCAGCTTCGGCGGGAGCGGGACAGATACGCAGTATTTT. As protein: CASSFGGSGTDTQYF. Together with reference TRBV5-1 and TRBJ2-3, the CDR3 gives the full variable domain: KAGVTQTPRYLIKTRGQQVTLSCSPISGHRSVSWYQQTPGQGLQFLFEYFSETQRNKGNFPGRFSGRQFSNSRSEMNVSTLELGDSALYLCASSFGGSGTDTQYFGPGTRLTVL.

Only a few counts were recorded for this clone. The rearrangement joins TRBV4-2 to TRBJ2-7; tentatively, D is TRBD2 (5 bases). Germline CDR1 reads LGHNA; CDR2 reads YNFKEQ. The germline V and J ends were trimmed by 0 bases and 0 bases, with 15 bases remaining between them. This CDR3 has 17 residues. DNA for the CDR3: TGTGCCAGCAGCCAAGATCCGGGAAGAACAAGCTCCTACGAGCAGTACTTC. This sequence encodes CASSQDPGRTSSYEQYF.

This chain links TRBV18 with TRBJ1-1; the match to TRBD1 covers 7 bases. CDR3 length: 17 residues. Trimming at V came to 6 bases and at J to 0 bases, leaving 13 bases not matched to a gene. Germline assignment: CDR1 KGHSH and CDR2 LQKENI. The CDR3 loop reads CASSPPRAGGMNTEAFF. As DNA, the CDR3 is TGTGCCAGCTCCCCTCCCAGGGCAGGGGGTATGAACACTGAAGCTTTCTTT.

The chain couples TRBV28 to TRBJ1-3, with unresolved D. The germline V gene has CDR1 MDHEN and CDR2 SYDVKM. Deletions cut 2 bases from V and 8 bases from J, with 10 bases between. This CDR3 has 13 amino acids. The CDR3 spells CASSLSWGDTIYF. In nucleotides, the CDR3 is TGTGCCAGCAGTTTAAGTTGGGGAGACACCATATATTTT.

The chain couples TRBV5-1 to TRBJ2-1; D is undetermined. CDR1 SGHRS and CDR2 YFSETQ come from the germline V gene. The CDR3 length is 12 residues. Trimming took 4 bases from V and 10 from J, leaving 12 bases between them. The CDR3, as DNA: TGCGCCAGCAGCCCCGACTCGCTAGAGCAGTTCTTC. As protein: CASSPDSLEQFF.

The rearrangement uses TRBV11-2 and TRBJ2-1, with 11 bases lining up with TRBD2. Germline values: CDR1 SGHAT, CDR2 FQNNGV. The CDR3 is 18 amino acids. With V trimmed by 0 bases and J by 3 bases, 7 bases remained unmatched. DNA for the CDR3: TGTGCCAGCAGCTTAGATCTTTTAGCGGGGGGGATCTACAATGAGCAGTTCTTC. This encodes CASSLDLLAGGIYNEQFF.

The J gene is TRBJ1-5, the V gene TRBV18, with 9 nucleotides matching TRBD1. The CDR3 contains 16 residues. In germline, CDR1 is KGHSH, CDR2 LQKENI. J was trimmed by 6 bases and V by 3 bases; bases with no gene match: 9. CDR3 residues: CASSPGTGWLGQPQHF. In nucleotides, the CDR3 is TGTGCCAGCTCACCGGGGACAGGGTGGCTAGGTCAGCCCCAGCATTTT.

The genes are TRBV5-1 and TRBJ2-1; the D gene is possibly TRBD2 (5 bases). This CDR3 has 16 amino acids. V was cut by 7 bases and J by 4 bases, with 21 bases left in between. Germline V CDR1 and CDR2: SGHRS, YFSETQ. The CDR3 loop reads CASYTGSLIRYNEQFF. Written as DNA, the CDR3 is TGCGCCAGCTATACGGGGTCCCTCATACGTTACAATGAGCAGTTCTTC.

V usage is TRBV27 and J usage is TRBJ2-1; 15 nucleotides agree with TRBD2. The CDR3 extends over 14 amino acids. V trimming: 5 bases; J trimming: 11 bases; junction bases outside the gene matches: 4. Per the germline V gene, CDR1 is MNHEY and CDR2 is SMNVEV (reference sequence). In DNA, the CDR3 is TGTGCCAGCAGTCCGGGACTAGCGGGAGGCCAGCAGTTCTTC. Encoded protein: CASSPGLAGGQQFF.

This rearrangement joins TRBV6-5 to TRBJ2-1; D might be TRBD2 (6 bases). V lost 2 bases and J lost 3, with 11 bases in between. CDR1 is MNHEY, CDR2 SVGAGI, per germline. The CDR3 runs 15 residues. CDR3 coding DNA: TGTGCCAGCAGTTACCCTGGACTAAACTACAATGAGCAGTTCTTC. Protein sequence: CASSYPGLNYNEQFF.

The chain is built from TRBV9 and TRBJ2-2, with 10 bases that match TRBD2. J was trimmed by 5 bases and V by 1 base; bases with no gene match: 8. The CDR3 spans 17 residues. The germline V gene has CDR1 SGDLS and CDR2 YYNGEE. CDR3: CASSVLAGVGSTGELFF. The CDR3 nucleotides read TGTGCCAGCAGCGTACTAGCGGGAGTCGGGAGTACCGGGGAGCTGTTTTTT.

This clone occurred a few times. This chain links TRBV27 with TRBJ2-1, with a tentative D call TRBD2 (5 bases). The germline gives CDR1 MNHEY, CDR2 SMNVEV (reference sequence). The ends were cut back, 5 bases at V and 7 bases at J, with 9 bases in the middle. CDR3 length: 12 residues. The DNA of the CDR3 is TGTGCCAGCAGTCAGAGACTAAATGAGCAGTTCTTC. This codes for CASSQRLNEQFF.

For the CDR3, the DNA is TGTGCCAGCAGCTTGAGACAAAACAATGAGCAGTTCTTC. Protein sequence: CASSLRQNNEQFF. The V gene is TRBV11-3, the J gene TRBJ2-1, with unresolved D. CDR1 and CDR2 (germline): SGHNT, YENEEA. The V end lost 3 bases, the J end lost 5 bases, and 8 bases lay between the germline ends. This CDR3 is 13 amino acids long.